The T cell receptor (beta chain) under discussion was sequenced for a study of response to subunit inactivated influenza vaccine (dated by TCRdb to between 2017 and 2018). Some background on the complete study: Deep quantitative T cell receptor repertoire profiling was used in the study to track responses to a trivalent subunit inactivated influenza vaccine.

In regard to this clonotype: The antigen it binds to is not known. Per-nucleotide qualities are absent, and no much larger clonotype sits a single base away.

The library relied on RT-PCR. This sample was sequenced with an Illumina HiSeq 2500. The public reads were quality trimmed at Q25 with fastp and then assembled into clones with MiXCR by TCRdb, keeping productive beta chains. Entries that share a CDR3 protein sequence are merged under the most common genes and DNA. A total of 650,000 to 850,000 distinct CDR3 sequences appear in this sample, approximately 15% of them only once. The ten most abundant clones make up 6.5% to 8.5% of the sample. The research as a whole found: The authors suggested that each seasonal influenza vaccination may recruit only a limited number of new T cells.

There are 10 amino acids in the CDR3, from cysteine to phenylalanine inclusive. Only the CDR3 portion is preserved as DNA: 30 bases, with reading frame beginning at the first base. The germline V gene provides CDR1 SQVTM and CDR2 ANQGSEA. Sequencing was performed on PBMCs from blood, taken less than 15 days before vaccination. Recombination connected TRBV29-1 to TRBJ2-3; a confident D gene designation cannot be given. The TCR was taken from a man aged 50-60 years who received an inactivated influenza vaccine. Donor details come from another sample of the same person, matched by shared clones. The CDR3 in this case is CRAGTDTQYF. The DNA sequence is TGCAGGGCCGGGACAGATACGCAGTATTTT.